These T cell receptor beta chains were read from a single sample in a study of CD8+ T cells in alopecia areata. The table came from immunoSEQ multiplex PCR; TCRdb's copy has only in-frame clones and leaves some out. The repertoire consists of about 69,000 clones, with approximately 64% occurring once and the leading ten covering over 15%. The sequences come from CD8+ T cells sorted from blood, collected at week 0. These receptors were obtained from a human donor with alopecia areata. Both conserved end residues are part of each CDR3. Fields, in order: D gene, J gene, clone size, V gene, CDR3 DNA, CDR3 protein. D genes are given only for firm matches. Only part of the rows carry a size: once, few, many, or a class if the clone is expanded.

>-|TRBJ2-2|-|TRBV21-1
TGTGCCAGCAGTAAGGGGGGACAGCGAATCCTCATTGGCACCGGGGAGCTGTTTTTT
CASSKGGQRILIGTGELFF
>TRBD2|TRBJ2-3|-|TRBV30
TGTGCCTGGAGGAGAGGGGCTAGCGGGGATACGCAGTATTTT
CAWRRGASGDTQYF
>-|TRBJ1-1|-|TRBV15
TGTGCCACCAGCAGAGATCGGGGTACTGAAGCTTTCTTT
CATSRDRGTEAFF
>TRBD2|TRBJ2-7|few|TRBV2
TGTGCCAGCAGTGCTAGCGGGGCCTCCTACGAGCAGTACTTC
CASSASGASYEQYF
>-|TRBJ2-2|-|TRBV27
TGTGCCAGCAGTTTATCGCGGGTCCCCGGGGAGCTGTTTTTT
CASSLSRVPGELFF
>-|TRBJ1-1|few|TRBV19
TGTGCCAGTAGTATTGGGAACACTGAAGCTTTCTTT
CASSIGNTEAFF
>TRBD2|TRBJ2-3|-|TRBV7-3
TGTGCCAGCAGCTTAGGCCTAGCGGGAGGAACAGATACGCAGTATTTT
CASSLGLAGGTDTQYF
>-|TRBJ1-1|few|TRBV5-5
TGCGCCAGCAGCCAAGTGAGTGCGAGAACTGAAGCTTTCTTT
CASSQVSARTEAFF
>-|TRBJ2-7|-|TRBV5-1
TGCGCCAGCAGCTTGGACAGGGGAGGCCACTACGAGCAGTACTTC
CASSLDRGGHYEQYF
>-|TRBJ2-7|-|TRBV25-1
TGTGCCAGTGGGGGGGCGCGGGAGCAGTACTTC
CASGGAREQYF
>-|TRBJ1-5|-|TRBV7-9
TGTGCCAGCAGCTTAGGGCGCACTTCAAATCAGCCCCAGCATTTT
CASSLGRTSNQPQHF
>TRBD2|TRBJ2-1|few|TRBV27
TGTGCCAGCAGTATGGGCGCGGGGGGGATCTACAATGAGCAGTTCTTC
CASSMGAGGIYNEQFF
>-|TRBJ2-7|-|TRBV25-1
TGTGCCAGCACCCCGGGGGGCAGGTACTACGAGCAGTACTTC
CASTPGGRYYEQYF
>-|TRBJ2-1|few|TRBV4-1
TGCGCCAGCAGCCAAGCCAGCAGCAGCTACAATGAGCAGTTCTTC
CASSQASSSYNEQFF
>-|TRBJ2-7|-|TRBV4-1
TGCGCCAGCAGCGAACTGGACGGTACCTACGAGCAGTACTTC
CASSELDGTYEQYF
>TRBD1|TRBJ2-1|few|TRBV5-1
TGCGCCAGCAGCTTAGGGACAGGGGGCAATGAGCAGTTCTTC
CASSLGTGGNEQFF
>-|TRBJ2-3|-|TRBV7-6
TGTGCCAGCAGCCTTAACCCGGCAGATACGCAGTATTTT
CASSLNPADTQYF
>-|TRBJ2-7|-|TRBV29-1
TGCAGCAGGAGCGCTCCGGGAGTTTCCTACGAGCAGTACTTC
CSRSAPGVSYEQYF
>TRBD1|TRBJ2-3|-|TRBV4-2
TGTGCCAGCAGCCTCGGACAGGGTGAAATCGGGACAGATACGCAGTATTTT
CASSLGQGEIGTDTQYF
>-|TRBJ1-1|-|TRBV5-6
TGTGCCAGCAGCTTGGCCAGCGGACGGACTGAAGCTTTCTTT
CASSLASGRTEAFF
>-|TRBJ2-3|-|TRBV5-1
TGCGCCAGCAGCTTGGTGGGTCGTCCAGATACGCAGTATTTT
CASSLVGRPDTQYF
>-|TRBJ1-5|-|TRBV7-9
TGTGCCAGCAGCTGGGGTTATCAGCCCCAGCATTTT
CASSWGYQPQHF
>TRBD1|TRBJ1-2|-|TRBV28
TGTGCCAGCAGTCCCCGGACAGGTATCCTTTGGGGCTACACCTTC
CASSPRTGILWGYTF
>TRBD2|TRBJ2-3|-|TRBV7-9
TGTGCGTCACTGGCGGGAGTAGCAGATACGCAGTATTTT
CASLAGVADTQYF
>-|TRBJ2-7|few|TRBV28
TGTGCCAGCATGAGGGGATACGAGCAGTACTTC
CASMRGYEQYF
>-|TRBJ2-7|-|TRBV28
TGTGCCAGCAGACTTGGAGGTCCTTCCTACGAGCAGTACTTC
CASRLGGPSYEQYF
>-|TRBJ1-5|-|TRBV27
TGTGCCAGCAGTTTATCTGGGCCGCTGGGGAATCAGCCCCAGCATTTT
CASSLSGPLGNQPQHF
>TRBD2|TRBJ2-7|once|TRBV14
TGTGCCAGCAGCCAACTAGCGGGAGGGCACGAGCAGTACTTC
CASSQLAGGHEQYF
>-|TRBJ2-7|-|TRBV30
TGTGCCTGGAGGGACACCCCCTACGAGCAGTACTTC
CAWRDTPYEQYF
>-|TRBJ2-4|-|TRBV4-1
TGCGCCAGCAGCCAAGGTCAGGGGTTGGAAAACATTCAGTACTTC
CASSQGQGLENIQYF
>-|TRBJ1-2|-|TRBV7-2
TGTGCCAGCAGCGACCCGATTAACTACACCTTC
CASSDPINYTF
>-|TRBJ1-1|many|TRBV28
TGTGCCAGCAGTTTTGGTTCCGCAGGAATGAACACTGAAGCTTTCTTT
CASSFGSAGMNTEAFF
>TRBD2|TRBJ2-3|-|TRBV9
TGTGCCAGCAGCACCCCACTAGCGGGGGGACCAGATACGCAGTATTTT
CASSTPLAGGPDTQYF
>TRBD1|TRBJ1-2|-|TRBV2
TGTGCCAGCAGTGCAGGGGGGAACTATGGCTACACCTTC
CASSAGGNYGYTF
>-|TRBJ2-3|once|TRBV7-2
TGTGCCAGCAGCTTAGCCCGAGGGGGCACAGATACGCAGTATTTT
CASSLARGGTDTQYF
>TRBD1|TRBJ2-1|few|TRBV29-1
TGCAGCGTTGAACCCCCTGACAGGGGTTCTTACAATGAGCAGTTCTTC
CSVEPPDRGSYNEQFF
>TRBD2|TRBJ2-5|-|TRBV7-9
TGTGCCAGCAGCCCCGCCGGGCTAGCGGGAGGAGAGACCCAGTACTTC
CASSPAGLAGGETQYF
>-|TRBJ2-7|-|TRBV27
TGTGCCAGCAGCAGGGGTGTCGAGCAGTACTTC
CASSRGVEQYF
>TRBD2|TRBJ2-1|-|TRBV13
TGTGCCAGCAGCTCTACTAGCGGGAACGGCAATGAGCAGTTCTTC
CASSSTSGNGNEQFF
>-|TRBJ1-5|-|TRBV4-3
TGCGCCAGCAGCCAAGGGTGGTGGGGCGAGGGCAATCAGCCCCAGCATTTT
CASSQGWWGEGNQPQHF
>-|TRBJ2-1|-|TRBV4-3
TGCGCCAGCAGCCAACAGCCCTACAATGAGCAGTTCTTC
CASSQQPYNEQFF
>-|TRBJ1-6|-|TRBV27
TGTGCCAGCAGTTTATCAGCCAATTCACCCCTCCACTTT
CASSLSANSPLHF
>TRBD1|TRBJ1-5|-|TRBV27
TGTGCCAGCAGTCAAACAGGGGATCAGCCCCAGCATTTT
CASSQTGDQPQHF
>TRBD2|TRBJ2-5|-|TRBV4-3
TGCGCCAGCAGCCAGGGGACTAGCGGACAAGAGACCCAGTACTTC
CASSQGTSGQETQYF
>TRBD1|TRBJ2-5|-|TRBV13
TGTGCCAGCAGCTCACAGGGGGCCTTAGGAGAGACCCAGTACTTC
CASSSQGALGETQYF
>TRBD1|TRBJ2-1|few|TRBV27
TGTGCCAGCAGTTGGACAGGGGGTGGCAATGAGCAGTTCTTC
CASSWTGGGNEQFF
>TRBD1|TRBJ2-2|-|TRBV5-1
TGCGCCAGCAGCTGGCGACAGGGCGCAGTAAAGACCGGGGAGCTGTTTTTT
CASSWRQGAVKTGELFF
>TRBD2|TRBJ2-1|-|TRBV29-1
TGCAGCGTCGATGGGACTACATACAATGAGCAGTTCTTC
CSVDGTTYNEQFF
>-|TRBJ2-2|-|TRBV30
TGTGCCTGGTTACCCGGGACTTCGAACACCGGGGAGCTGTTTTTT
CAWLPGTSNTGELFF